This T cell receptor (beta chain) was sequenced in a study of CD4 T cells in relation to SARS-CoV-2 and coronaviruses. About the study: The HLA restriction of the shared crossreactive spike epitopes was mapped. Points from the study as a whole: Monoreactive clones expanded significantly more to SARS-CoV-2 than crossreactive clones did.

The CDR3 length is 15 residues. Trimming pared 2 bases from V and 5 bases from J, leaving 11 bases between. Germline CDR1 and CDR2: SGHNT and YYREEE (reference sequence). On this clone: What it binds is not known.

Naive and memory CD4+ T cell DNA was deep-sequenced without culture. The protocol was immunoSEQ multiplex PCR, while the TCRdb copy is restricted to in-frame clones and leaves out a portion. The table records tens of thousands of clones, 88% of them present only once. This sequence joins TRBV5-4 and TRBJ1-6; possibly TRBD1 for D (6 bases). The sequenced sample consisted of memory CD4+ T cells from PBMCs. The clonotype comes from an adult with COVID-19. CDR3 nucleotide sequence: TGTGCCAGCAGCTTCCCCGCAGGGGATAATTCACCCCTCCACTTT. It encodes CASSFPAGDNSPLHF.